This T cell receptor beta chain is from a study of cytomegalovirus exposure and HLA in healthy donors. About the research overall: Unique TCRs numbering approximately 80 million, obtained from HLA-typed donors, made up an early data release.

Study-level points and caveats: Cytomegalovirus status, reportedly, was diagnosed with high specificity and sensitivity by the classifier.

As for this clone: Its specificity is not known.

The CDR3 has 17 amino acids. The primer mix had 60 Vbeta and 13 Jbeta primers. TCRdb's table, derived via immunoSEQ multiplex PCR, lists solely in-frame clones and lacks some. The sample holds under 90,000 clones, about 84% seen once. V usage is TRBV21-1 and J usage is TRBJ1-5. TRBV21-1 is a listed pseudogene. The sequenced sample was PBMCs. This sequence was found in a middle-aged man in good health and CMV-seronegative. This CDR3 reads CASKGGTEFYSNQPQHF. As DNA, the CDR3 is TGTGCCAGCAAGGGGGGGACGGAATTCTATAGCAATCAGCCCCAGCATTTT.